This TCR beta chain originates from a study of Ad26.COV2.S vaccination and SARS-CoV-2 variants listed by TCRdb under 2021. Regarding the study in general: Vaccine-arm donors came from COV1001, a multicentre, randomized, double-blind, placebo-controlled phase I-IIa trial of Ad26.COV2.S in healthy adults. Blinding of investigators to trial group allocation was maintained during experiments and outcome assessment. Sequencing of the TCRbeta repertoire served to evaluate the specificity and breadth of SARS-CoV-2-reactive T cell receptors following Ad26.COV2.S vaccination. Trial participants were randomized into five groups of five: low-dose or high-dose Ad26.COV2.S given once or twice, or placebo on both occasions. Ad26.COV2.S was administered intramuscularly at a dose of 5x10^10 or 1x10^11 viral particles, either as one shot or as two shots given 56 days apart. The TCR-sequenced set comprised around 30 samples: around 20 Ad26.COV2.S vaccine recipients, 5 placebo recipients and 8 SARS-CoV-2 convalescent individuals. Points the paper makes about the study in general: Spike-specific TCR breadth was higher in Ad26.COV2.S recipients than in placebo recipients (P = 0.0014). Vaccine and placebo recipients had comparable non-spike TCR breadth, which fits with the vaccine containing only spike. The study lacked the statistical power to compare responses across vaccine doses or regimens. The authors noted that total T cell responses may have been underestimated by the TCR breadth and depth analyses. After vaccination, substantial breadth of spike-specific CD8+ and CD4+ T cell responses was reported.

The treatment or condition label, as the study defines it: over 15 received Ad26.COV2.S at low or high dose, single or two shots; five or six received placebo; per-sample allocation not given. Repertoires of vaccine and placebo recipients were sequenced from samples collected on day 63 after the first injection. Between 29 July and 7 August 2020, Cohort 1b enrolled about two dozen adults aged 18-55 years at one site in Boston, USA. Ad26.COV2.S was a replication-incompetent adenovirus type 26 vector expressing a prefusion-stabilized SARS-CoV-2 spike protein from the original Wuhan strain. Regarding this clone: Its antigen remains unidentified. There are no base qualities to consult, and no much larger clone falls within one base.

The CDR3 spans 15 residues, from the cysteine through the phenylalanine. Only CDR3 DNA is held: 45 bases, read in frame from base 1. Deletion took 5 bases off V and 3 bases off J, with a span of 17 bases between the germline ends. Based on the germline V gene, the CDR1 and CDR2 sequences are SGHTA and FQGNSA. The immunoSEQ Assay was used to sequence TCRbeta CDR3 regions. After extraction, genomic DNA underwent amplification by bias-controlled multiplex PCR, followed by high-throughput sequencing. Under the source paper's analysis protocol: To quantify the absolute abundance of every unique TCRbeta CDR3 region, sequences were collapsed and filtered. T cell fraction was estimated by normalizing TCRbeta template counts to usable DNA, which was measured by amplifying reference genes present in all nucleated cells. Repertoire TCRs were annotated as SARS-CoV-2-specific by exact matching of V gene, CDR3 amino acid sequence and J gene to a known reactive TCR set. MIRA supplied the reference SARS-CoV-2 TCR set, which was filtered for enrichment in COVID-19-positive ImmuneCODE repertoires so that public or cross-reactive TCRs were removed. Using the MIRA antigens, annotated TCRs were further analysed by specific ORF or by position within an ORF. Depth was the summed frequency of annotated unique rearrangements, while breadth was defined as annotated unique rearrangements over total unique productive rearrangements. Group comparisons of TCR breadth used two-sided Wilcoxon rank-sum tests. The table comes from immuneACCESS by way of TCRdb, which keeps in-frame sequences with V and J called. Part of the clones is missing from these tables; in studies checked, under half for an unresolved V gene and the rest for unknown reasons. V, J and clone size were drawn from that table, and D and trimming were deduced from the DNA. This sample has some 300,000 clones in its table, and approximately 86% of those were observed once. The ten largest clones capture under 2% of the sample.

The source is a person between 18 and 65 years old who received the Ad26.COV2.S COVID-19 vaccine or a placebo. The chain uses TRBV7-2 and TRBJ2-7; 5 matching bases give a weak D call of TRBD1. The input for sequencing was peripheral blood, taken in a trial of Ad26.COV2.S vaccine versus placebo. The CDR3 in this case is CASSPILAGYYEQYF. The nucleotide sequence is TGTGCCAGCAGCCCTATCCTGGCAGGGTACTACGAGCAGTACTTC.